This T cell receptor (beta chain) comes out of a study of blood T cell repertoires in COVID-19. On the study more broadly: Some COVID-19 samples were acute and others convalescent; all came from the United States, Italy and Spain. T cells, B-cell-depleted T cells, or PBMCs supplied cDNA or gDNA.

V was clipped by 2 bases and J by 0 bases, with 9 bases between them. The CDR3 length is 16 residues. Germline V gives CDR1 KGHDR, CDR2 SFDVKD. Authors' analysis steps: Amplified reference gene primers provided the basis for estimating nucleated cell counts. Generated by immunoSEQ multiplex PCR, the TCRdb table keeps only in-frame clones and is missing some. The DNA was the basis for D and trimming; V, J and clone size are from that table. Of about 73,000 clones listed, 89% are singletons. The source of this sequence is a man aged 80 or over with acute or convalescent COVID-19. Sequencing was performed on peripheral blood. This sequence joins TRBV24-1 and TRBJ2-2; tentatively, D is TRBD1 (6 bases). The CDR3 DNA sequence: TGTGCCACCAGTGATTCGGGACAACCGAACACCGGGGAGCTGTTTTTT. Translating it yields CATSDSGQPNTGELFF.